The rows below give T cell receptor beta chains drawn from one sample of a study of neoadjuvant anti-PD-1 for oral cavity cancer. Profiled with immunoSEQ multiplex PCR; TCRdb holds only in-frame clones, not every one. The table lists about 68,000 clones, around 84% of them singletons. The sample was PBMCs, taken after nivolumab (anti-PD-1) treatment. Receptor source: a person aged 35 to 85 with oral cavity squamous cell carcinoma. Each CDR3 is given with its conserved first and last residue. The D gene is left open where the match is weak. The listing skips clone size in some rows; elsewhere it reads once, few, many or a size class.

V gene	J gene	D gene	clone size	CDR3 DNA	CDR3 protein
TRBV7-9	TRBJ2-5	-	-	TGTGCCAGCAGCTTGGGGGTAGCCGAGACCCAGTACTTC	CASSLGVAETQYF
TRBV2	TRBJ2-3	-	-	TGTGCCAGCAGTGAGGGAACTAGCACAGATACGCAGTATTTT	CASSEGTSTDTQYF
TRBV5-4	TRBJ1-4	TRBD1	once	TGTGCCAGCAGCCGGGGACAGGGAAGTATGGATGAAAAACTGTTTTTT	CASSRGQGSMDEKLFF
TRBV7-2	TRBJ2-1	-	few	TGTGCCAGCAGCAGTGGGGTAAGTCCTGAGCAGTTCTTC	CASSSGVSPEQFF
TRBV30	TRBJ1-5	-	once	TGTGCCTGGAGTCCCGGCGGTAATAGCAATCAGCCCCAGCATTTT	CAWSPGGNSNQPQHF
TRBV28	TRBJ1-1	-	-	TGTGCCAGCAGTTTGCCCTCTTCCGGGCCGAACACTGAAGCTTTCTTT	CASSLPSSGPNTEAFF
TRBV9	TRBJ2-1	TRBD2	-	TGTGCCAGCAGCGTAGTAATGACTAGCAGCAATGAGCAGTTCTTC	CASSVVMTSSNEQFF
TRBV30	TRBJ2-3	TRBD2	-	TGTGCCTGGAGTAGGGGCGGGAGGAAGGATACGCAGTATTTT	CAWSRGGRKDTQYF
TRBV10-3	TRBJ2-2	-	-	TGTGCCATCAGTGCCGAACACAACACCGGGGAGCTGTTTTTT	CAISAEHNTGELFF
TRBV29-1	TRBJ1-2	-	-	TGCGGCGACCGGTCGGATTATGGCTACACCTTC	CGDRSDYGYTF
TRBV9	TRBJ2-2	TRBD1	-	TGTGCCAGCAGCGCCTCGGGACAGGGGAACACCGGGGAGCTGTTTTTT	CASSASGQGNTGELFF
TRBV5-1	TRBJ2-2	TRBD2	-	TGCGCCAGCAGCTTGGCCGGGGGACTACTGAACACCGGGGAGCTGTTTTTT	CASSLAGGLLNTGELFF
TRBV7-9	TRBJ2-5	-	once	TGTGCCAGCAGCTTAGCCGAAGGACGGTCCAAGGCCCAGTACTTC	CASSLAEGRSKAQYF
TRBV6-5	TRBJ2-3	TRBD2	-	TGTGCCAGCAGTTCCTTTGGGCTAGCGGGCACAGATACGCAGTATTTT	CASSSFGLAGTDTQYF
TRBV2	TRBJ2-7	TRBD2	-	TGTGCCAGCAGATACCTAGCGGGACCTTACGAGCAGTACTTC	CASRYLAGPYEQYF
TRBV6-4	TRBJ1-5	-	-	TGTGCCAGCAGTGTTCTCTGGCGACCAGAAGTTAATCAGCCCCAGCATTTT	CASSVLWRPEVNQPQHF
TRBV2	TRBJ1-2	-	-	TGTGCCAGCAGTGTGCGGGACCTCGGGTATGGCTACACCTTC	CASSVRDLGYGYTF